The 26 T cell receptor beta chains reported below all come from one sample, sequenced in a study of human T cells and chemical hapten exposure. MiXCR was run by TCRdb on the RACE reads, yielding one entry per CDR3 protein. The sample shows approximately 84,000 distinct CDR3 sequences, about 9% of them seen only once. Regarding time point: healthy volunteer bleed at 6 weeks. Whole blood that had not been fractionated was the source of extracted total RNA. Sequenced: whole blood. The receptors were gathered from a male donor in good health. Some clones in this sample may be carry-over from other donors' samples.

This clonotype was recorded at least ten times. The chain has TRBV28 and TRBJ2-5; D gene ambiguous. CDR1 is MDHEN and CDR2 is SYDVKM in the germline V gene. This CDR3 contains 13 residues. Trimming removed 6 bases from V and 3 bases from J, with 11 bases in between. DNA for the CDR3: TGTGCCAGCAGAGAAAGGCTGGAAGAGACCCAGTACTTC. It specifies CASRERLEETQYF.

Only a few counts were recorded for this clonotype. This chain links TRBV6-2 or TRBV6-3 with TRBJ1-6; no clear D. CDR1 and CDR2 (germline): MNHEY, SVGEGT. V was pared by 7 bases and J by 10 bases, with 14 bases between. CDR3 length: 13 residues. In nucleotides, the CDR3 is TGTGCCAGCACTCTACCGGGCCCATCACCCCTCCACTTT. This translates into CASTLPGPSPLHF.

This clonotype was detected a few times. The CDR3 region has the DNA TGTGCCAGCAGCCCCCGGACAGGGGATGGAAACACCATATATTTT. Translated, it gives CASSPRTGDGNTIYF. The chain has TRBV5-6 and TRBJ1-3; 9 nucleotides line up with TRBD1. The V segment lost 4 bases and the J segment 3 bases; nucleotides outside the gene matches: 5. Germline lookup yields CDR1 SGHDT and CDR2 YYEEEE. This CDR3 is 15 amino acids long.

V gene TRBV27 combines with J gene TRBJ2-3; possibly TRBD2 for D (5 bases). The germline gives CDR1 MNHEY, CDR2 SMNVEV (reference sequence). Trimming stripped 5 bases from V and 1 base from J, with 16 bases between. This CDR3 contains 16 residues. The DNA of the CDR3 is TGTGCCAGCAGTCCCCCCTTACCCGGGGGCACAGATACGCAGTATTTT. This translates into CASSPPLPGGTDTQYF.

There are a few counts of this clonotype. V is TRBV12-3 or TRBV12-4 and J is TRBJ2-1, with D unclear. The CDR3 spans 15 residues. Trimming shortened V by 5 bases and J by 7 bases, and 18 bases separated the two germline ends. CDR3 nucleotides: TGTGCCAGCAGTCCCCAGTCGCGGAGTAATAATGAGCAGTTCTTC. It specifies CASSPQSRSNNEQFF.

This clonotype was picked up many times. The genes are TRBV29-1 and TRBJ2-3; possibly TRBD2 for D (5 bases). The CDR3 has 13 amino acids. Trimming shortened V by 5 bases and J by 5 bases, and 14 bases separated the two germline ends. From germline, CDR1 is SQVTM and CDR2 ANQGSEA. The CDR3 sequence: CSVIGNGVDTQYF. Written as DNA, the CDR3 is TGCAGCGTTATCGGGAATGGGGTAGATACGCAGTATTTT.

This clonotype was detected ten times or more. This chain connects TRBV12-3 or TRBV12-4 to TRBJ2-7; tentative D call: TRBD1 (6 bases). The V end lost 2 bases, the J end lost 0 bases, and 8 bases lay between the germline ends. The CDR3 totals 14 residues. In nucleotides, the CDR3 is TGTGCCAGCAGTTTACAGGGGAGCTCCTACGAGCAGTACTTC. This translates into CASSLQGSSYEQYF.

At least ten counts were recorded for this clonotype. The V call is TRBV14, the J call TRBJ2-7; tentatively, D is TRBD1 or TRBD2 (5 bases each). This CDR3 contains 16 residues. Deletions cut 4 bases from V and 2 bases from J, with 18 bases between. The germline V gene encodes CDR1 SGHDN and CDR2 FVKESK. The CDR3 region has the DNA TGTGCCAGCAGCCCGGAAATGGGACGCAGGACCTACGAGCAGTACTTC. Translating gives CASSPEMGRRTYEQYF.

At least ten counts were recorded for this clonotype. The V call is TRBV12-3 or TRBV12-4, the J call TRBJ2-2; no firm D call. The V end lost 5 bases, the J end lost 0 bases, and 13 bases lay between the germline ends. The CDR3 loop spans 16 amino acids. The CDR3 is CASSPRAVTNTGELFF. In DNA, the CDR3 is TGTGCCAGCAGTCCTAGGGCGGTAACGAACACCGGGGAGCTGTTTTTT.

The gene calls are TRBV29-1 and TRBJ2-3, with TRBD2 identical over 9 bases. The V gene's germline CDR1 is SQVTM and CDR2 ANQGSEA. The CDR3 length is 15 residues. Trimming cost V 7 bases and J 5 bases; bases outside gene matches: 13. CDR3 nucleotides: TGCAGCGCCCCAGGAGGGCGGGAGGGCATAGATACGCAGTATTTT. Protein product: CSAPGGREGIDTQYF.

This clonotype was detected a few times. The genes are TRBV9 and TRBJ1-4; D ambiguous. V was shortened by 4 bases and J by 0 bases, with 13 bases between the two germline ends. Germline V lookup: CDR1 SGDLS, CDR2 YYNGEE. The CDR3 covers 16 residues. CDR3 protein: CASSLSSEATNEKLFF. In DNA form, the CDR3 reads TGTGCCAGCAGCCTATCTTCAGAAGCAACTAATGAAAAACTGTTTTTT.

The chain recombines TRBV6-5 with TRBJ2-1; D is unclear. CDR1 is MNHEY, CDR2 SVGAGI, per germline. The CDR3 has 12 residues. Trimming removed 4 bases from V and 6 bases from J, with 7 bases in between. The CDR3 spells CASSSTPNEQFF. The CDR3 nucleotides are TGTGCCAGCAGTTCCACCCCCAATGAGCAGTTCTTC.

This clonotype was observed a few times. J is TRBJ2-3 and V is TRBV9; a weak D match, TRBD2 (5 bases). Trimming cost V 3 bases and J 0 bases, with 20 bases left between them. Germline assignment: CDR1 SGDLS and CDR2 YYNGEE. The CDR3 length is 18 residues. CDR3 sequence (DNA): TGTGCCAGCAGCGATGGGAGTTGGGTCCCCTCTAGCACAGATACGCAGTATTTT. Translating gives CASSDGSWVPSSTDTQYF. Together with reference TRBV9 and TRBJ2-3, the CDR3 gives the full variable domain: DSGVTQTPKHLITATGQRVTLRCSPRSGDLSVYWYQQSLDQGLQFLIQYYNGEERAKGNILERFSAQQFPDLHSELNLSSLELGDSALYFCASSDGSWVPSSTDTQYFGPGTRLTVL.

The chain links TRBV12-3 or TRBV12-4 to TRBJ2-2; TRBD1 is a possible D gene (6 bases). This CDR3 has 13 residues. The V end lost 6 bases, the J end lost 5 bases, and 10 bases lay between the germline ends. CDR3 sequence (DNA): TGTGCCAGCAGCGGAAGGGGGACCGGGGAGCTGTTTTTT. Amino acids: CASSGRGTGELFF.

The gene calls are TRBV6-2 or TRBV6-3 and TRBJ1-3; D is uncertain. V shed 6 bases and J shed 0 bases, with 12 bases lying between them. Germline V lookup: CDR1 MNHEY, CDR2 SVGEGT. The CDR3 totals 15 residues. The CDR3 is CASSGPVYSGNTIYF. Written as DNA, the CDR3 is TGTGCCAGCAGCGGACCTGTCTACTCTGGAAACACCATATATTTT.

This sequence joins TRBV29-1 and TRBJ2-1, with D possibly being TRBD1 (5 bases). The CDR3 spans 15 residues. Germline-derived CDR1 and CDR2 are SQVTM and ANQGSEA. The V gene lost 1 base and the J gene lost 4 bases, with 14 bases spanning the gap. This CDR3 is CSVEALQDKYNEQFF. The DNA of the CDR3 is TGCAGCGTTGAAGCTCTACAGGACAAATACAATGAGCAGTTCTTC.

The chain links TRBV9 to TRBJ1-1; D is possibly TRBD1 (5 bases). This CDR3 has 15 residues. Trimming removed 0 bases from V and 6 bases from J, with 15 bases in between. Germline V gene data show CDR1 as SGDLS and CDR2 as YYNGEE. As DNA, the CDR3 is TGTGCCAGCAGCGTAGGAGACGGGGCACTCGCTGAAGCTTTCTTT. It specifies CASSVGDGALAEAFF.

This clonotype came up many times. The chain recombines TRBV5-1 with TRBJ2-5; TRBD2 aligns across 10 bases. The germline V gene has CDR1 SGHRS and CDR2 YFSETQ. V was pared by 4 bases and J by 1 base, with 7 bases of the junction left unmatched. The CDR3 spans 16 residues. CDR3: CASSDGTSVFQETQYF. In DNA form, the CDR3 reads TGCGCCAGCAGCGACGGGACTAGCGTCTTCCAAGAGACCCAGTACTTC.

A few counts support this clonotype. The V call is TRBV6-5, the J call TRBJ1-2, with D maybe TRBD1 (6 bases). The germline CDR1 and CDR2 sequences are MNHEY and SVGAGI. Trimming pared 6 bases from V and 6 bases from J, leaving 14 bases between. CDR3 length equals 13 residues. The CDR3 reads CASRDRALDGYTF. The DNA of the CDR3 is TGTGCCAGCAGGGACAGAGCCTTAGATGGCTACACCTTC.

This clonotype occurred many times. The chain links TRBV2 to TRBJ2-7, with D hard to call. Trimming shortened V by 3 bases and J by 0 bases, and 15 bases separated the two germline ends. The germline V gene has CDR1 SNHLY and CDR2 FYNNEI. This CDR3 is built from 16 residues. The CDR3 DNA reads as TGTGCCAGCAGTGAGGAAGGTGTGACCGTCTCCTACGAGCAGTACTTC. It specifies CASSEEGVTVSYEQYF.

This sequence joins TRBV6-4 and TRBJ2-3, with unresolved D. V was trimmed by 3 bases and J by 2 bases, leaving 9 bases between them. This CDR3 contains 14 residues. The germline CDR1 and CDR2 sequences are MRHNA and SNTAGT. The CDR3 DNA is TGTGCCAGCAGTGATCGGCCCGACACAGATACGCAGTATTTT. Translation gives CASSDRPDTDTQYF.

The V and J genes are TRBV20-1 and TRBJ2-3; TRBD2 matches at 14 bases. Germline V CDR1 and CDR2: DFQATT, SNEGSKA (reference sequence). This CDR3 has 16 amino acids. Trimming at V came to 3 bases and at J to 6 bases, leaving 8 bases not matched to a gene. The CDR3 here is CSASPGLAGGYDTQYF. The CDR3 bases are TGCAGTGCTAGCCCTGGACTAGCGGGAGGATATGATACGCAGTATTTT.

In its sample, this clonotype was seen many times. The rearrangement links TRBV5-6 to TRBJ1-5, with TRBD1 as a possible D gene (5 bases). V was trimmed by 3 bases and J by 2 bases, leaving 12 bases between them. CDR1 and CDR2 from the germline V gene are SGHDT and YYEEEE. CDR3 length: 15 amino acids. The CDR3 reads CASSSGGWGNQPQHF. CDR3 bases: TGTGCCAGCAGCTCTGGGGGGTGGGGCAATCAGCCCCAGCATTTT. Supplemented by reference TRBV5-6 and TRBJ1-5, the full variable domain reads DAGVTQSPTHLIKTRGQQVTLRCSPKSGHDTVSWYQQALGQGPQFIFQYYEEEERQRGNFPDRFSGHQFPNYSSELNVNALLLGDSALYLCASSSGGWGNQPQHFGDGTRLSIL.

This clonotype was counted a few times. The V call is TRBV12-5, the J call TRBJ2-3; perhaps D is TRBD1 or TRBD2 (5 bases each). Germline lookup yields CDR1 LGHNT and CDR2 FRNRAP. Deletions cut 7 bases from V and 2 bases from J, with 19 bases between. The CDR3 has 16 residues. The CDR3: CASAGFAGPYTDTQYF. Here the CDR3 DNA reads TGTGCTAGTGCGGGGTTTGCAGGGCCATACACAGATACGCAGTATTTT. Full variable domain (missing parts from reference TRBV12-5 and TRBJ2-3): DARVTQTPRHKVTEMGQEVTMRCQPILGHNTVFWYRQTMMQGLELLAYFRNRAPLDDSGMPKDRFSAEMPDATLATLKIQPSEPRDSAVYFCASAGFAGPYTDTQYFGPGTRLTVL.

In its sample, this clonotype was seen many times. V is TRBV10-3 and J is TRBJ2-2, with 14 bases lining up with TRBD2. The germline CDR1 and CDR2 sequences are ENHRY and SYGVKD. The CDR3 sequence is 18 residues long. After removal of 2 bases from V and 7 bases from J, the junction contained 9 bases not matched to a gene. The CDR3 DNA follows: TGTGCCATCAGTGAGCCCCCTCCCGGGACTAGCGGGAGCGGGGAGCTGTTTTTT. It codes for CAISEPPPGTSGSGELFF.

This chain joins TRBV12-3 or TRBV12-4 and TRBJ2-1; perhaps TRBD1 as D (6 bases). The CDR3 runs 16 residues. Trimming took off 5 bases at V and 3 bases at J, with 17 bases between the two ends. The CDR3 region has the DNA TGTGCCAGCAGTCACCCTAAGGCAGGGGACTACAATGAGCAGTTCTTC. Translation gives CASSHPKAGDYNEQFF.